Listed here are 17 T cell receptor beta chains from one sample, sequenced in a study of Graves' ophthalmopathy and Graves' hyperthyroidism. Amplification from RNA transcripts yielded the TCR beta CDR3 regions. HTBI-primed RT-PCR formed the first round, and a multiplex PCR formed the second. TCRdb reprocessed the multiplex PCR reads via MiXCR and lists one record per CDR3 protein. The table records roughly 400,000 distinct CDR3 sequences, 15% of them present only once. The sequencing input was peripheral blood. The origin of the receptors is a woman aged 18-29 years with stable Graves' hyperthyroidism.

The CDR3 reads CSAVDGGAYNEQFF. The CDR3 DNA is TGCAGTGCTGTAGACGGGGGCGCCTACAATGAGCAGTTCTTC. The chain uses TRBV20-1 and TRBJ2-1; D could derive from TRBD1 or TRBD2 (6 bases each). The CDR3 is 14 amino acids. The V end was cut by 5 bases, the J end by 2 bases, with 13 bases between. Per the germline V gene, CDR1 is DFQATT and CDR2 is SNEGSKA (reference sequence).

This clonotype was found many times. This chain uses TRBV7-2 with TRBJ2-7; 7 bases fit TRBD1. V trimming: 5 bases; J trimming: 0 bases; junction bases outside the gene matches: 7. CDR3 length: 15 amino acids. Germline V gene sequence: CDR1 SGHTA, CDR2 FQGNSA. The CDR3 nucleotides are TGTGCCAGCAGCCAGGGACAGTCCCCCTCCTACGAGCAGTACTTC. Translating it yields CASSQGQSPSYEQYF. Looking up the rest from reference TRBV7-2 and TRBJ2-7 gives the full variable domain: GAGVSQSPSNKVTEKGKDVELRCDPISGHTALYWYRQSLGQGLEFLIYFQGNSAPDKSGLPSDRFSAERTGGSVSTLTIQRTQQEDSAVYLCASSQGQSPSYEQYFGPGTRLTVT.

This clonotype was detected many times. The chain has TRBV6-5 and TRBJ1-2, with a possible D match to TRBD1 (5 bases). From germline, CDR1 is MNHEY and CDR2 SVGAGI. This CDR3 has 16 amino acids. V dropped 3 bases and J dropped 6 bases, with 20 bases sitting between them. CDR3 sequence reads: CASSYGQGGGSDGYTF. The CDR3 DNA sequence: TGTGCCAGCAGTTATGGGCAGGGAGGCGGATCGGATGGCTACACCTTC.

Ten or more counts support this clonotype. CDR3 nucleotide sequence: TGTGCCAGCAGTGATTCGGGGTCCGGACGGTTGAACACTGAAGCTTTCTTT. The encoded protein is CASSDSGSGRLNTEAFF. V usage is TRBV2 and J usage is TRBJ1-1, with D hard to call. Germline CDR1 reads SNHLY; CDR2 reads FYNNEI. The CDR3 sequence is 17 residues long. V lost 3 bases and J lost 0, with 17 bases in between. Variable domain in full (rest from reference TRBV2 and TRBJ1-1): EPEVTQTPSHQVTQMGQEVILRCVPISNHLYFYWYRQILGQKVEFLVSFYNNEISEKSEIFDDQFSVERPDGSNFTLKIRSTKLEDSAMYFCASSDSGSGRLNTEAFFGQGTRLTVV.

The V and J genes are TRBV6-1 and TRBJ2-3; the match to TRBD2 covers 8 bases. With V trimmed by 2 bases and J by 12 bases, 10 bases remained unmatched. This CDR3 region has 14 residues. The germline CDR1 and CDR2 sequences are MNHNS and SASEGT. The CDR3 spells CASSESGGGLTQYF. The DNA of the CDR3 is TGTGCCAGCAGTGAAAGTGGCGGGGGGCTTACTCAGTATTTT.

This clonotype was picked up many times. This sequence joins TRBV13 and TRBJ2-7; no clear D gene. The CDR3 is made up of 14 amino acids. In germline, CDR1 is PRHDT, CDR2 FYEKMQ (reference sequence). With 2 bases removed from V and 6 bases from J, the gap between germline ends came to 14 bases. CDR3 sequence (DNA): TGTGCCAGCAGCTTAAGGCGGCGGCCTGGCGAGCAGTACTTC. This codes for CASSLRRRPGEQYF.

This clonotype was observed at least ten times. CDR3 in DNA: TGTGCCAGCAGTTACAAGGGTGAAGCTTTCTTT. Protein product: CASSYKGEAFF. The gene calls are TRBV6-5 and TRBJ1-1, with no clear D. The CDR3 is 11 residues long. The V end lost 2 bases, the J end lost 7 bases, and 5 bases lay between the germline ends. CDR1 and CDR2 from the germline V gene are MNHEY and SVGAGI.

This clonotype occurred many times. A read error may account for a junction end that differs from germline. This chain connects TRBV6-1 to TRBJ1-1, with D tentatively TRBD1 (5 bases). Germline-derived CDR1 and CDR2 are MNHNS and SASEGT. CDR3 length equals 15 residues. In DNA form, the CDR3 reads TGTGCCAGCAGGGAAGGAGGAGGGGTCAACACTGAAGCTTTCTTT. This encodes CASREGGGVNTEAFF.

This clonotype has ten or more counts. V usage is TRBV29-1 and J usage is TRBJ2-5, with a possible D match to TRBD1 (6 bases). Germline CDR1 SQVTM, CDR2 ANQGSEA. The CDR3 is 12 amino acids. Trimming left V 3 bases short and J 2 bases short, with 7 bases between. The CDR3 DNA follows: TGCAGCGTTGACAGGGGACAAGAGACCCAGTACTTC. Its protein is CSVDRGQETQYF.

This clonotype has a count of ten or more. The chain uses TRBV24-1 and TRBJ1-1, with no clear D. The CDR3 sequence is 16 residues long. V was pared by 4 bases and J by 9 bases, with 23 bases between. Germline V gene data show CDR1 as KGHDR and CDR2 as SFDVKD. This chain's CDR3 is CATSDSTTGSLGQAFF. The DNA for the CDR3 is TGTGCCACCAGTGACTCAACCACCGGGTCCCTCGGGCAAGCTTTCTTT.

Many counts were recorded for this clonotype. J is TRBJ2-4 and V is TRBV15; D assignment may be TRBD1 or TRBD2 (6 bases each). This CDR3 is built from 14 residues. The germline CDR1 and CDR2 sequences are LNHNV and YYDKDF (reference sequence). Trimming shortened V by 4 bases and J by 3 bases, and 10 bases separated the two germline ends. DNA of the CDR3: TGTGCCACCAGCATTGGGGGGCTCAAAAACATTCAGTACTTC. Translated: CATSIGGLKNIQYF.

This clonotype was found many times. The gene calls are TRBV11-2 and TRBJ2-2; D not certain. This CDR3 is 17 amino acids long. Germline V gene lookup returns CDR1 SGHAT and CDR2 FQNNGV. Trimming took 1 base from V and 1 from J, leaving 13 bases between them. CDR3 sequence (DNA): TGTGCCAGCAGCTTAGTTTGGAGAAACAAGAACACCGGGGAGCTGTTTTTT. Amino acids: CASSLVWRNKNTGELFF. The full variable domain, its missing parts supplied by reference TRBV11-2 and TRBJ2-2, is EAGVAQSPRYKIIEKRQSVAFWCNPISGHATLYWYQQILGQGPKLLIQFQNNGVVDDSQLPKDRFSAERLKGVDSTLKIQPAKLEDSAVYLCASSLVWRNKNTGELFFGEGSRLTVL.

This clonotype was seen a handful of times. V gene TRBV7-6 combines with J gene TRBJ2-7; 7 nucleotides align to TRBD1. The length of the CDR3 is 16 residues. Germline CDR1 reads SGHVS; CDR2 reads FNYEAQ. V trimming: 4 bases; J trimming: 0 bases; junction bases outside the gene matches: 9. CDR3 sequence (DNA): TGTGCCAGCAGCTCACCCCGGGACAGAAGCTCCTACGAGCAGTACTTC. The encoded protein is CASSSPRDRSSYEQYF.

This clonotype came up many times. The chain uses TRBV2 and TRBJ1-2, with no clear D. CDR3 length: 11 amino acids. V lost 8 bases and J lost 4, with 8 bases in between. The germline CDR1 and CDR2 sequences are SNHLY and FYNNEI. This CDR3 reads CASSHSYGYTF. CDR3 nucleotide sequence: TGTGCCAGCTCCCACAGCTATGGCTACACCTTC.

This clonotype was observed at least ten times. V and J are TRBV6-5 and TRBJ1-1; D not certain. The CDR3 runs to 14 residues. CDR1 and CDR2 (germline): MNHEY, SVGAGI. V lost 1 base to trimming and J lost 6 bases, with 12 bases between them. CDR3 sequence (DNA): TGTGCCAGCAGTTACTTGGGTCCAGGTCCTGAAGCTTTCTTT. Its translation is CASSYLGPGPEAFF.

The sample holds a few counts of this clonotype. This may come from a read error, since a much larger clone is one base off. The gene calls are TRBV11-2 and TRBJ1-1, with TRBD1 matching over 7 bases. The CDR3 has 16 amino acids. Germline CDR1 and CDR2: SGHAT and FQNNGV. The CDR3 protein is CVSSLRGQIHFVEAFF. CDR3 sequence (DNA): TGTGTCAGCAGCTTACGGGGACAGATACATTTCGTAGAAGCTTTCTTT.

The gene calls are TRBV9 and TRBJ1-2; TRBD1 aligns across 7 bases. Germline CDR1 and CDR2: SGDLS and YYNGEE. V trimming: 4 bases; J trimming: 4 bases; junction bases outside the gene matches: 7. The CDR3 covers 14 residues. CDR3 DNA: TGTGCCAGCAGCCGGGACAGAGTATTCTATGGCTACACCTTC. Its translation is CASSRDRVFYGYTF.